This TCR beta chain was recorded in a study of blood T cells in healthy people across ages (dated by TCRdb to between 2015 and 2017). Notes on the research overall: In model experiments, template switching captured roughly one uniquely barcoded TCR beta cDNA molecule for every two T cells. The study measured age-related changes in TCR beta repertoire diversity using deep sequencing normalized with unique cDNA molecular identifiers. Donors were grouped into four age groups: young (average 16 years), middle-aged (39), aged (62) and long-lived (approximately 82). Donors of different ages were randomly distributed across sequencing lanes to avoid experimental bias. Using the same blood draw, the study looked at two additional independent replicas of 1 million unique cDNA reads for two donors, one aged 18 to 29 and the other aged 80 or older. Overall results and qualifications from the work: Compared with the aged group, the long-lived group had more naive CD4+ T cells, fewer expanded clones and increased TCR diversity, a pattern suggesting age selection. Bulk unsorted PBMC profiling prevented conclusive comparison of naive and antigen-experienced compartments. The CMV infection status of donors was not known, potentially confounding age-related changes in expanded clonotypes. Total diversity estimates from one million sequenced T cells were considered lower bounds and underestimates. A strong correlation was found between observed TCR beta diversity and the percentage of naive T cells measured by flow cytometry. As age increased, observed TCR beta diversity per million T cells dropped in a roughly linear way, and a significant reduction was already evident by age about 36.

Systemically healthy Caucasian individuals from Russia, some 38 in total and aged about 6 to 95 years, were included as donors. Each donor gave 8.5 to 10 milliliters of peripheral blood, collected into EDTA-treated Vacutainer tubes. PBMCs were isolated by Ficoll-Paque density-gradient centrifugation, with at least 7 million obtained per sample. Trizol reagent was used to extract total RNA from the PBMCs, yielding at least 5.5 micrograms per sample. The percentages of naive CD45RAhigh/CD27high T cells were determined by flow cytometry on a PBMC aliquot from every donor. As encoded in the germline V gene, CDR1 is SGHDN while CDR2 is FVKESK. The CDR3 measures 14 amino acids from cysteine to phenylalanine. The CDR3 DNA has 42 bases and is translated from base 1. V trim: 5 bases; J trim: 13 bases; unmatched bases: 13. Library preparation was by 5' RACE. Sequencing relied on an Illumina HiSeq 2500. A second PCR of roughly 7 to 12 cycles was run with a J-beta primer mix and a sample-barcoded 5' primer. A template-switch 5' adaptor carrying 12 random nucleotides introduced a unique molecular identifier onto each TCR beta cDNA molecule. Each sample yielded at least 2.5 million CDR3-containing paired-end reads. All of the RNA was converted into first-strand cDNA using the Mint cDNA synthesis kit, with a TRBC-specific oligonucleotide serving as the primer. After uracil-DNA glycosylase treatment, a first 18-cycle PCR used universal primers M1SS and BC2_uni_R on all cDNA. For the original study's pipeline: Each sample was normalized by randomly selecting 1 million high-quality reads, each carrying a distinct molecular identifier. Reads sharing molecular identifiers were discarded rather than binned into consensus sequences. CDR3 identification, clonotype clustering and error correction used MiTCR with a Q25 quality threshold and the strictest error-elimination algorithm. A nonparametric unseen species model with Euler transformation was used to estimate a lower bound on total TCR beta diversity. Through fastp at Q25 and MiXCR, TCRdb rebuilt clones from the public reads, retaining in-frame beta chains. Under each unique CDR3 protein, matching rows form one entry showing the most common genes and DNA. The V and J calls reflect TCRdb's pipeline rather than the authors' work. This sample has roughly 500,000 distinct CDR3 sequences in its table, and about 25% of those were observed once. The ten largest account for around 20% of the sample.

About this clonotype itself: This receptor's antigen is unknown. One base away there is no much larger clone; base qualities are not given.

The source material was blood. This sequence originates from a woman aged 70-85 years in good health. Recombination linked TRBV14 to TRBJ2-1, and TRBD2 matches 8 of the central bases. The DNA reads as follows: TGTGCCAGCAGCACCCACCCCCTCCGGGGGGGTCAGTTCTTC. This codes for CASSTHPLRGGQFF. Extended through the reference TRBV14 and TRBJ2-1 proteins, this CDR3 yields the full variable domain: EAGVTQFPSHSVIEKGQTVTLRCDPISGHDNLYWYRRVMGKEIKFLLHFVKESKQDESGMPNNRFLAERTGGTYSTLKVQPAELEDSGVYFCASSTHPLRGGQFFGPGTRLTVL.